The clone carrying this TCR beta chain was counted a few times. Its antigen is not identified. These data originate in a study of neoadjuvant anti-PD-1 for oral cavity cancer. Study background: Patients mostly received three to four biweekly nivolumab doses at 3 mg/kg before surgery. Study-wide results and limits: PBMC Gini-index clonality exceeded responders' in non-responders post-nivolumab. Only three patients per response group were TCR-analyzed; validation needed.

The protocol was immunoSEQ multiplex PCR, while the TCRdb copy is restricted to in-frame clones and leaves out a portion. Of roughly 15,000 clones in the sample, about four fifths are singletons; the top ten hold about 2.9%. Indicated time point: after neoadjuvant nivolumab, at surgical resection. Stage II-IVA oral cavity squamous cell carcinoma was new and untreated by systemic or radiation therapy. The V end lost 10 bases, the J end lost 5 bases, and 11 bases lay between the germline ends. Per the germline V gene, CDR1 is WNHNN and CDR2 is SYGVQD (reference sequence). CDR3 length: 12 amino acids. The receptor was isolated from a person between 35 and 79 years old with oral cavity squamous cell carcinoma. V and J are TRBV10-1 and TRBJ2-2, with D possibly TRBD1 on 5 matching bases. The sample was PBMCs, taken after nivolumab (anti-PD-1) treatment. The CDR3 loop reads CATKGSTGELFF. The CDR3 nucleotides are TGCGCCACGAAGGGGTCTACCGGGGAGCTGTTTTTT.